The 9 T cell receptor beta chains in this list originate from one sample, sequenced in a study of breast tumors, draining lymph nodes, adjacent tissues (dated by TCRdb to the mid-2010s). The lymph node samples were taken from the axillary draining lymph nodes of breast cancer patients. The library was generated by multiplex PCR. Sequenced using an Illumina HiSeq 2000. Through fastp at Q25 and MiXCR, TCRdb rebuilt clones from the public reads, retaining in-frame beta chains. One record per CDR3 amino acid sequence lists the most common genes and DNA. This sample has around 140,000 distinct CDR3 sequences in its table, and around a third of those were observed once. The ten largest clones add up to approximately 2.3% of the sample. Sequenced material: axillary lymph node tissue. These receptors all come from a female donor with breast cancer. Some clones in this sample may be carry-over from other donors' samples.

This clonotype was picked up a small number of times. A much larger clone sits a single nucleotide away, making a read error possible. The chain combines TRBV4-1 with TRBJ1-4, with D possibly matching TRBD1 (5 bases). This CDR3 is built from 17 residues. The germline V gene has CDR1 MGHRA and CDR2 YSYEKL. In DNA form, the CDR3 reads TGCGCCAGCGGCCAAGATTTGGAGGGGCCAACTAATGAAAAACTGTTTTTT. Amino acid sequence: CASGQDLEGPTNEKLFF.

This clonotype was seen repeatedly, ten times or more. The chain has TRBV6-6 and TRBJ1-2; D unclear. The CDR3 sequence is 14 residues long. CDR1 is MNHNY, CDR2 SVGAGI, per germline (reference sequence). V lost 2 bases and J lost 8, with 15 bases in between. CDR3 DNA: TGTGCCAGCAGTTACCGGGCAGGAGGGAACGGCTACACCTTC. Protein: CASSYRAGGNGYTF.

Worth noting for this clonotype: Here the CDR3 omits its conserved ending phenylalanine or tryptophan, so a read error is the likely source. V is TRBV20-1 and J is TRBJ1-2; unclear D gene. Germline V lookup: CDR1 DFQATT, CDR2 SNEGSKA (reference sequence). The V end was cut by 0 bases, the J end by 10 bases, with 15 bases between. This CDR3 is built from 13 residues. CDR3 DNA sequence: TGCAGTGCTAGAGACGGTCAGTTCGATGCCTACACCGTC. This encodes CSARDGQFDAYTV.

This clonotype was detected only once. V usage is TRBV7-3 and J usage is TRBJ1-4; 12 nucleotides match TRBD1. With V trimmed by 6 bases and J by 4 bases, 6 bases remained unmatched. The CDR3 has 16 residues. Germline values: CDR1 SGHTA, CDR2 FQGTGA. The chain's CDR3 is CASRAGTGGSNEKLFF. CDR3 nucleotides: TGTGCCAGCAGAGCCGGGACAGGGGGCAGTAATGAAAAACTGTTTTTT.

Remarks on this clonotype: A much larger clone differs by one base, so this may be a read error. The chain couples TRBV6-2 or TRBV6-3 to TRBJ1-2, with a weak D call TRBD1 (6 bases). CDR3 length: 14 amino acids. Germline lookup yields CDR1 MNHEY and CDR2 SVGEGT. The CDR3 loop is CASSHQQGTYGCTF. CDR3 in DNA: TGTGCCAGCAGTCATCAACAGGGAACCTATGGCTGCACCTTC.

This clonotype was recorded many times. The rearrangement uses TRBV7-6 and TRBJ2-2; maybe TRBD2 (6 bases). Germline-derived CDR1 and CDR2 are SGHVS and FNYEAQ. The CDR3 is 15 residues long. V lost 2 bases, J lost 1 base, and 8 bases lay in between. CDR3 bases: TGTGCCAGCAGCTTATCGGAGGGGAACACCGGGGAGCTGTTTTTT. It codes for CASSLSEGNTGELFF. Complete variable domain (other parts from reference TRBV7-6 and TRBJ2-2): GAGVSQSPRYKVTKRGQDVALRCDPISGHVSLYWYRQALGQGPEFLTYFNYEAQQDKSGLPNDRFSAERPEGSISTLTIQRTEQRDSAMYRCASSLSEGNTGELFFGEGSRLTVL.

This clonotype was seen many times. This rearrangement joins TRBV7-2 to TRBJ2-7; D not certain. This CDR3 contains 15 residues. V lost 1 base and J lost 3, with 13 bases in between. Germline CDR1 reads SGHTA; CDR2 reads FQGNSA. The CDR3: CASSLGGQSVYEQYV. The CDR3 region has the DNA TGTGCCAGCAGCTTAGGTGGTCAATCCGTCTACGAGCAGTACGTC.

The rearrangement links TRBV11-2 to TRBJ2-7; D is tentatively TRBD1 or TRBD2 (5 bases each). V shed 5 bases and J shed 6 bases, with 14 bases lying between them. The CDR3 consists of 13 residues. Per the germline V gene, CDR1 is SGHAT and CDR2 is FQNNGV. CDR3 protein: CASSPRDGAEQYV. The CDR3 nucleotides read TGTGCCAGCAGCCCCCGGGACGGGGCCGAGCAGTACGTC.

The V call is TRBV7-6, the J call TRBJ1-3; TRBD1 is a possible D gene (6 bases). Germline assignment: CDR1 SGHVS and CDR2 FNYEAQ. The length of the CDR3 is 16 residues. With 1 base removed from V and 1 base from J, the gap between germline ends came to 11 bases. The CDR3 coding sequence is TGTGCCAGCAGCTTAGTGTTACAGGGTTCTGGAAACACCATATATTTT. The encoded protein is CASSLVLQGSGNTIYF.